This T cell receptor beta chain was recorded in a study of beta chain features in type 1 diabetes. This CDR3 contains 12 residues. The V and J ends lost 11 bases and 11 bases respectively, with 21 bases between them. Germline V gene data show CDR1 as ENHRY and CDR2 as SYGVKD. Averaging roughly 110 mL, one heparinised blood draw was given by each donor. Purity (above 95%) was reached by all sorted populations. Expressed TCRB transcripts were sequenced because the entire RNA isolate underwent reverse transcription. The method was immunoSEQ multiplex PCR; TCRdb's version includes in-frame clones alone and lacks a portion of them. Altogether 850,000 to 900,000 clones are present, roughly a sixth being singletons, with the ten largest covering 0.02% to 0.025%.

The chain combines TRBV10-3 with TRBJ2-5; possibly TRBD1 or TRBD2 for D (5 bases each). What was sequenced was naive CD4+ T cells from blood. The sequence was collected from a woman aged 18-29 years in good health. The CDR3 DNA sequence: TGTGCCGCCGGGACGGACGGCCGTGAGCAGTACTTC. It codes for CAAGTDGREQYF.